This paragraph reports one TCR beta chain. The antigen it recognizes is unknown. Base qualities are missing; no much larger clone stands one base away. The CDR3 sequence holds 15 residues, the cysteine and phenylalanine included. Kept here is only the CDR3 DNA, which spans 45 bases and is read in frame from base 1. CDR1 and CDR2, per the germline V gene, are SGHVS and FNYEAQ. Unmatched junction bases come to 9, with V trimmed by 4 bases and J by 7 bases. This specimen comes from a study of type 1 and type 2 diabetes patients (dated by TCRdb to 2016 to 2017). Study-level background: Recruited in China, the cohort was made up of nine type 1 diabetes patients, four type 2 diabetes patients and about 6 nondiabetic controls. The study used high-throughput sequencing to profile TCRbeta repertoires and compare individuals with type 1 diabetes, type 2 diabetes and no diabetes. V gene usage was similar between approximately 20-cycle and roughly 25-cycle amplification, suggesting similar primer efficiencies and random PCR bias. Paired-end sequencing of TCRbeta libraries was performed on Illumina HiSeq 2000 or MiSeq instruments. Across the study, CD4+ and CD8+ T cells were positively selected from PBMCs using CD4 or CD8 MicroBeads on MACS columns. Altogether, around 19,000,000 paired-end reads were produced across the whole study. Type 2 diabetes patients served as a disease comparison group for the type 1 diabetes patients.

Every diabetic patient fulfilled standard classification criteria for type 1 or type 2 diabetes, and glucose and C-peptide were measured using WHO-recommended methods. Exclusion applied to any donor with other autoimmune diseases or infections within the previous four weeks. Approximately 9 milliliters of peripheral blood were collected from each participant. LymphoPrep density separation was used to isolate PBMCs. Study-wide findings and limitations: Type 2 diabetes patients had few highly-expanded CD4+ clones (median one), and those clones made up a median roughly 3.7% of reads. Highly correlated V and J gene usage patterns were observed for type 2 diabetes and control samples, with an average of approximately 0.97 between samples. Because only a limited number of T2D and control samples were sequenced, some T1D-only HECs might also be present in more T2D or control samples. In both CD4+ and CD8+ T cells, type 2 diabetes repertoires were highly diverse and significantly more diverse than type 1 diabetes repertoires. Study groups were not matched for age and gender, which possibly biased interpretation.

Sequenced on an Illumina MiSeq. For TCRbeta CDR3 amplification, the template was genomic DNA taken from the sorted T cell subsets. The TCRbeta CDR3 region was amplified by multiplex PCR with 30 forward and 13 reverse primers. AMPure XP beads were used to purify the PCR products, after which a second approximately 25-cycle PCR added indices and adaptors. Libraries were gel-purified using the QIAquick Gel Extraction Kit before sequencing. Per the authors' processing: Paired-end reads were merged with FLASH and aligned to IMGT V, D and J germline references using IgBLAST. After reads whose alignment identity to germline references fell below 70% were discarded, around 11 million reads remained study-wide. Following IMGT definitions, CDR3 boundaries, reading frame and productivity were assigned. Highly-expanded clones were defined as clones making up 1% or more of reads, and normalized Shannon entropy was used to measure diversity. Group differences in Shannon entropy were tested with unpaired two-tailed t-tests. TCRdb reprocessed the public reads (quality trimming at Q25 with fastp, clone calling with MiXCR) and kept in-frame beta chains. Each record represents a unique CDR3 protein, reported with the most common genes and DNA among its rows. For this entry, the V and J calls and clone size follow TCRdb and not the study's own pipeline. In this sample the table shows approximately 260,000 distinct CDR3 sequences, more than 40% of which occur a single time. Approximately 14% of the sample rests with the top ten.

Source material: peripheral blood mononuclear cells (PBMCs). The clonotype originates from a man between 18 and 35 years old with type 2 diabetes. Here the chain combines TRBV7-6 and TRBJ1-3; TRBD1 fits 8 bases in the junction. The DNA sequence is TGTGCCAGCAGCTCAAGGGGACAGGCGGGGAACACCATATATTTT. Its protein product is CASSSRGQAGNTIYF. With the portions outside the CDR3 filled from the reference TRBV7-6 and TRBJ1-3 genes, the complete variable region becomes GAGVSQSPRYKVTKRGQDVALRCDPISGHVSLYWYRQALGQGPEFLTYFNYEAQQDKSGLPNDRFSAERPEGSISTLTIQRTEQRDSAMYRCASSSRGQAGNTIYFGEGSWLTVV.